These 31 T cell receptor beta chains came from one sample sequenced in a study of radiotherapy plus CTLA-4 blockade in lung cancer. Repertoires were generated with immunoSEQ multiplex PCR, while TCRdb's copy carries only in-frame clones and drops some. The sample yields roughly 90,000 clones, over 70% seen once. Specimen: peripheral blood, collected from a patient treated with radiotherapy plus ipilimumab. These receptor sequences come from a human donor with non-small cell lung cancer who had a partial response to radiotherapy plus ipilimumab. Some clones in this sample may be carry-over from other donors' samples.

The CDR3 loop is CASSLRAADRHEQYF. Written as DNA, the CDR3 is TGTGCCAGCAGTTTAAGGGCAGCGGACCGCCACGAGCAGTACTTC. The chain couples TRBV28 to TRBJ2-5; perhaps TRBD2 as D (5 bases). The J call is uncertain, as TRBJ2-7 better fits the DNA end. CDR1 is MDHEN, CDR2 SYDVKM, per germline. The CDR3 sequence is 15 residues long.

The chain couples TRBV2 to TRBJ2-1; TRBD2 might be the D (6 bases). V lost 4 bases to trimming and J lost 9 bases, with 16 bases between them. Germline V CDR1 and CDR2: SNHLY, FYNNEI. This CDR3 is 14 amino acids long. CDR3 protein: CASSAPSLAGEQFF. The CDR3 nucleotides read TGTGCCAGCAGTGCCCCCTCACTAGCTGGTGAGCAGTTCTTC.

This chain connects TRBV27 to TRBJ2-2; D is perhaps TRBD1 (6 bases). The CDR3 length is 16 residues. Trimming removed 4 bases at V and 3 bases at J, with 15 bases between. Germline CDR1 MNHEY, CDR2 SMNVEV (reference sequence). CDR3 coding DNA: TGTGCCAGCAGTTCTCCGTCCAGGGGTGACACCGGGGAGCTGTTTTTT. This translates into CASSSPSRGDTGELFF.

V is TRBV27 and J is TRBJ1-4, with D hard to call. The length of the CDR3 is 14 residues. CDR1 MNHEY and CDR2 SMNVEV come from the germline V gene (reference sequence). V gave up 7 bases and J gave up 8 bases, with 17 bases separating them. The chain's CDR3 is CASKLFGGNEKLFF. The CDR3 nucleotides are TGTGCCAGCAAGCTGTTCGGAGGGAACGAAAAACTGTTTTTT.

The chain uses TRBV2 and TRBJ1-2, with TRBD1 matching 11 bases. V lost 4 bases and J lost 7; bases outside the gene matches: 11. CDR3 length equals 16 residues. Germline V gives CDR1 SNHLY, CDR2 FYNNEI. CDR3: CASSARGWGQGVGYTF. The CDR3 nucleotides are TGTGCCAGCAGTGCTCGGGGTTGGGGACAGGGGGTTGGCTACACCTTC.

This clone was observed a few times. V usage is TRBV7-2 and J usage is TRBJ1-3; 8 nucleotides align to TRBD1. Germline CDR1 is SGHTA and CDR2 is FQGNSA. V lost 8 bases, J lost 0 bases, and 9 bases stayed unmatched. The CDR3 is 16 residues long. CDR3 coding DNA: TGTGCCAGCTCGGGACAGGTAGATAACTCTGGAAACACCATATATTTT. As protein: CASSGQVDNSGNTIYF.

The chain links TRBV5-4 to TRBJ2-5, with 9 bases matching TRBD1. Germline V gene sequence: CDR1 SGHNT, CDR2 YYREEE (reference sequence). This CDR3 comprises 15 residues. The J segment lost 4 bases and the V segment lost 1 base, leaving 5 bases of the junction unmatched. The DNA of the CDR3 is TGTGCCAGCAGCTTGCCGGGACAGGGTACAGAGACCCAGTACTTC. Its translation: CASSLPGQGTETQYF.

The rearrangement links TRBV27 to TRBJ1-6; a weak D match, TRBD1 (5 bases). Trimming cost V 6 bases and J 11 bases, with 17 bases left between them. Germline CDR1 MNHEY, CDR2 SMNVEV (reference sequence). The CDR3 has 14 residues. The CDR3: CASSLIMGRPPLHF. The CDR3 bases are TGTGCCAGCAGCCTCATAATGGGGCGTCCACCCCTCCACTTT.

The chain links TRBV30 to TRBJ1-2; TRBD1 aligns across 12 bases. This CDR3 contains 18 residues. Germline V gene lookup returns CDR1 GTSNPN and CDR2 SVGIG (reference sequence). Trimming at V came to 1 base and at J to 7 bases, leaving 16 bases not matched to a gene. CDR3 protein: CAWSDQKGTGGAFFGYTF. Here the CDR3 DNA reads TGTGCCTGGAGTGACCAGAAAGGGACAGGGGGCGCGTTTTTTGGCTACACCTTC. Looking up the rest from reference TRBV30 and TRBJ1-2 gives the full variable domain: SQTIHQWPATLVQPVGSPLSLECTVEGTSNPNLYWYRQAAGRGLQLLFYSVGIGQISSEVPQNLSASRPQDRQFILSSKKLLLSDSGFYLCAWSDQKGTGGAFFGYTFGSGTRLTVV.

This clone was observed a few times. The chain links TRBV6-5 to TRBJ1-3; perhaps TRBD1 as D (6 bases). Trimming left V 6 bases short and J 3 bases short, with 15 bases between. CDR1 is MNHEY and CDR2 is SVGAGI in the germline V gene. This CDR3 comprises 15 residues. CDR3: CASSRSGGGGNTIYF. The DNA for the CDR3 is TGTGCCAGCAGCCGATCGGGGGGCGGTGGAAACACCATATATTTT.

This clone was counted only a few times. The chain couples TRBV29-1 to TRBJ2-3, with D hard to call. The V end was cut by 3 bases, the J end by 1 base, with 14 bases between. The CDR3 loop spans 15 amino acids. Germline lookup yields CDR1 SQVTM and CDR2 ANQGSEA. The DNA for the CDR3 is TGCAGCGTTGATTATTCCCCCCTCGGCACAGATACGCAGTATTTT. Protein sequence: CSVDYSPLGTDTQYF.

This chain joins TRBV7-7 and TRBJ1-1, with D perhaps matching TRBD1 (5 bases). With 4 bases removed from V and 10 bases from J, the gap between germline ends came to 16 bases. The length of the CDR3 is 13 residues. Germline V gives CDR1 SSHAT, CDR2 FNYEAQ (reference sequence). In nucleotides, the CDR3 is TGTGCCAGCAGCTCAACGCCCGACAGTCGAGCTTTCTTT. It translates to CASSSTPDSRAFF.

The sample holds a few counts of this clone. V usage is TRBV5-1 and J usage is TRBJ1-2, with a tentative D call TRBD1 (6 bases). The CDR3 contains 11 residues. V was shortened by 5 bases and J by 5 bases, with 7 bases between the two germline ends. CDR1 and CDR2 (germline): SGHRS, YFSETQ. CDR3 DNA: TGCGCCAGCAGTACAGGGTATGGCTACACCTTC. It is translated as CASSTGYGYTF. The full variable domain, rest sourced from reference TRBV5-1 and TRBJ1-2, is KAGVTQTPRYLIKTRGQQVTLSCSPISGHRSVSWYQQTPGQGLQFLFEYFSETQRNKGNFPGRFSGRQFSNSRSEMNVSTLELGDSALYLCASSTGYGYTFGSGTRLTVV.

V gene TRBV4-1 combines with J gene TRBJ1-2, with D unclear. Germline V lookup: CDR1 MGHRA, CDR2 YSYEKL. The CDR3 consists of 15 residues. Between the trimmed V and J ends, which lost 0 bases and 2 bases, there was a span of 10 bases. Written as DNA, the CDR3 is TGCGCCAGCAGCCAAGATATCAGGCAGAACTATGGCTACACCTTC. Translation gives CASSQDIRQNYGYTF.

V gene TRBV11-2 combines with J gene TRBJ1-2; possible D gene TRBD1, 6 bases. The CDR3 consists of 15 residues. Germline V CDR1 and CDR2: SGHAT, FQNNGV. V was shortened by 0 bases and J by 4 bases, with 12 bases between the two germline ends. The CDR3 sequence: CASSLEGDIPYGYTF. Written as DNA, the CDR3 is TGTGCCAGCAGCTTAGAGGGGGACATCCCCTATGGCTACACCTTC.

This clone was recorded a few times. This rearrangement joins TRBV19 to TRBJ2-1; 10 positions agree with TRBD1. CDR1 and CDR2 (germline): LNHDA, SQIVND (reference sequence). V lost 4 bases to trimming and J lost 6 bases; unmatched junction nucleotides: 9. CDR3 length: 16 amino acids. The CDR3 protein is CASSNYLGQGFNEQFF. The CDR3 DNA follows: TGTGCCAGTAGTAACTACCTGGGACAGGGGTTCAATGAGCAGTTCTTC.

The chain uses TRBV4-2 and TRBJ2-5; 9 positions agree with TRBD2. The trim removed 5 bases at V and 3 bases at J, leaving 7 bases unmatched. Germline V gene lookup returns CDR1 LGHNA and CDR2 YNFKEQ. CDR3 length: 15 amino acids. The chain's CDR3 is CASSFRLAGEETQYF. CDR3 coding DNA: TGTGCCAGCAGCTTTCGATTAGCGGGGGAAGAGACCCAGTACTTC.

The CDR3: CASSLIGASGTGYF. For the CDR3, the DNA is TGTGCCAGCAGCTTGATTGGAGCTAGCGGGACGGGGTACTTC. The gene calls are TRBV5-4 and TRBJ2-5, with 9 bases fitting TRBD2. V lost 1 base to trimming and J lost 13 bases; unmatched junction nucleotides: 11. This CDR3 is 14 amino acids long. Germline V gene data show CDR1 as SGHNT and CDR2 as YYREEE (reference sequence).

The count of this clone is one. This rearrangement joins TRBV9 to TRBJ2-3; perhaps TRBD2 as D (5 bases). Germline lookup yields CDR1 SGDLS and CDR2 YYNGEE. This CDR3 has 16 residues. The germline V and J ends were trimmed by 4 bases and 0 bases, with 15 bases remaining between them. Here the CDR3 reads CASSYNYGGSTDTQYF. CDR3 nucleotides: TGTGCCAGCAGCTATAACTACGGCGGGAGCACAGATACGCAGTATTTT.

The V and J genes are TRBV27 and TRBJ1-2; 7 nucleotides agree with TRBD1. The trim removed 5 bases at V and 5 bases at J, leaving 2 bases unmatched. Germline lookup yields CDR1 MNHEY and CDR2 SMNVEV (reference sequence). CDR3 size: 12 residues. The CDR3 DNA reads as TGTGCCAGCAGTACACAGGGGTATGGCTACACCTTC. This gives the protein CASSTQGYGYTF.

The chain recombines TRBV5-4 with TRBJ2-5; TRBD1 agrees at 7 bases. The DNA end is a closer match to TRBJ2-7, so the J assignment may be wrong. Germline values: CDR1 SGHNT, CDR2 YYREEE (reference sequence). This CDR3 has 16 residues. As DNA, the CDR3 is TGTGCCAGCAGCTTGGGGTCGACAGGGAAATCCTACGAGCAGTACTTC. It yields the protein CASSLGSTGKSYEQYF.

This sequence joins TRBV7-6 and TRBJ2-5, with a weak D call TRBD1 (5 bases). The end of the DNA aligns better with TRBJ2-7, so the J call may be wrong. The CDR3 has 15 residues. The V gene's germline CDR1 is SGHVS and CDR2 FNYEAQ. DNA of the CDR3: TGTGCCAGCAGCTTAGCGGAAGACAGCTCCTACGAGCAGTACTTC. Amino acids: CASSLAEDSSYEQYF.

In nucleotides, the CDR3 is TGTGCCAGCAGCCGCGGACACTGGGAGACCCAGTACTTC. The encoded protein is CASSRGHWETQYF. This chain joins TRBV7-7 and TRBJ2-5, with a possible D match to TRBD1 (5 bases). The V and J ends lost 5 bases and 5 bases respectively, with 12 bases between them. Germline-derived CDR1 and CDR2 are SSHAT and FNYEAQ (reference sequence). CDR3 size: 13 residues.

A single count supports this clone. CDR3 sequence: CASSQAKAGKTEAFF. The CDR3 DNA follows: TGCGCCAGCAGCCAAGCCAAGGCAGGGAAAACTGAAGCTTTCTTT. This chain connects TRBV4-1 to TRBJ1-1; possible D gene TRBD1, 5 bases. The germline V gene encodes CDR1 MGHRA and CDR2 YSYEKL. This CDR3 comprises 15 residues. Trimming cost V 1 base and J 5 bases, with 14 bases left between them.

The chain joins TRBV28 to TRBJ2-2; 8 bases align to TRBD2. CDR3 length equals 16 residues. The junction had 8 bases not matched to a gene; V was cut back by 2 bases and J by 6 bases. Germline loops: CDR1 MDHEN, CDR2 SYDVKM. CDR3 in DNA: TGTGCCAGCAGTTTAAGTTCGGGAGGGCCGGCCGGGGAGCTGTTTTTT. Translating it yields CASSLSSGGPAGELFF.

The rearrangement links TRBV4-3 to TRBJ2-7; 10 bases align to TRBD2. CDR3 size: 15 residues. V lost 0 bases and J lost 12; bases outside the gene matches: 11. The V gene's germline CDR1 is LGHNA and CDR2 YSLEER. DNA of the CDR3: TGCGCCAGCAGCCAAGATCCTAGCGGGGGATTTGACGTGTACTTC. Translating gives CASSQDPSGGFDVYF.

This clone was recorded only once. This chain links TRBV2 with TRBJ2-1, with TRBD1 identical over 7 bases. Trimming removed 7 bases from V and 2 bases from J; junction bases left unmatched: 5. Germline-derived CDR1 and CDR2 are SNHLY and FYNNEI. CDR3 length: 14 residues. CDR3 sequence (DNA): TGTGCCAGCATGAGACAGGGACCCTACAATGAGCAGTTCTTC. It specifies CASMRQGPYNEQFF.

The chain links TRBV2 to TRBJ1-1, with D hard to call. The V end was cut by 4 bases, the J end by 0 bases, with 9 bases between. The CDR3 runs 14 residues. In germline, CDR1 is SNHLY, CDR2 FYNNEI. CDR3 residues: CASSARGMNTEAFF. CDR3 nucleotides: TGTGCCAGCAGTGCAAGAGGGATGAACACTGAAGCTTTCTTT.

This clone was observed once. This sequence joins TRBV6-5 and TRBJ1-1; 7 bases map to TRBD1. Germline CDR1 and CDR2: MNHEY and SVGAGI. The ends lost 5 bases at V and 5 bases at J; junction bases unmatched: 11. The CDR3 is made up of 15 amino acids. The CDR3 reads CASSPPAGGETEAFF. The CDR3 DNA reads as TGTGCCAGCAGTCCGCCCGCAGGGGGTGAGACTGAAGCTTTCTTT.

The CDR3 DNA reads TGTGCCAGCAGCCGCAGGGGGGCAACTAATGAAAAACTGTTTTTT. Translating gives CASSRRGATNEKLFF. The chain employs TRBV11-3 and TRBJ1-4; 7 nucleotides agree with TRBD1. Germline loops: CDR1 SGHNT, CDR2 YENEEA. The CDR3 covers 15 residues. With 5 bases clipped from V and 0 bases from J, the junction kept 3 bases outside the gene matches.

The chain has TRBV15 and TRBJ2-7; 9 nucleotides match TRBD1. The germline V gene has CDR1 LNHNV and CDR2 YYDKDF (reference sequence). The CDR3 extends over 13 amino acids. The ends lost 5 bases at V and 5 bases at J; junction bases unmatched: 4. The CDR3 DNA sequence: TGTGCCACCAGCGGGACAGGGAAACACGAGCAGTACTTC. Its protein is CATSGTGKHEQYF.